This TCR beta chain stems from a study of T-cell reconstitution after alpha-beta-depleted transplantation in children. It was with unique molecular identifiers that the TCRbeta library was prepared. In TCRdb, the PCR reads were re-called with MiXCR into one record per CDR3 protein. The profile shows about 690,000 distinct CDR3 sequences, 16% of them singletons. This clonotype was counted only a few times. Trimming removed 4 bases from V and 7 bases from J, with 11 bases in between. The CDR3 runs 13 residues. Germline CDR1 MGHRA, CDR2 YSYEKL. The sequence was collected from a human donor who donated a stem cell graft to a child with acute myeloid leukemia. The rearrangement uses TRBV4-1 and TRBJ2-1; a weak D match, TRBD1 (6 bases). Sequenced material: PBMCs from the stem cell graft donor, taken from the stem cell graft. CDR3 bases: TGCGCCAGCAGCCCCCGGACAGAGAATGAGCAGTTCTTC. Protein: CASSPRTENEQFF.